The present T cell receptor (beta chain) was sequenced within a study of T cells after yellow fever vaccination. Study-level background: Fractions containing few cells were prepared with SMART-Seq v4 Ultra Low Input.

Trimming took off 4 bases at V and 4 bases at J, with 14 bases between the two ends. The CDR3 length is 15 residues. CDR1 is SEHNR and CDR2 is FQNEAQ in the germline V gene (reference sequence). Synthesis of TCR cDNA relied on 5'RACE template switching, which attached a universal primer site and UMIs. TCRdb reprocessed the 5' RACE reads with MiXCR, giving one entry per CDR3 protein. Among some 670,000 distinct CDR3 sequences listed, 9% to 15% were seen once. The source material was PBMCs, sampled on the day of the yellow fever booster vaccination. The clonotype comes from a man aged 25-45 years who received the YFV17D yellow fever vaccine. The rearrangement uses TRBV7-9 and TRBJ2-1; D assignment may be TRBD1 or TRBD2 (5 bases each). In DNA, the CDR3 is TGTGCCAGCAGCTGGGGTGGGACCACTTACAATGAGCAGTTCTTC. Amino acids: CASSWGGTTYNEQFF.